These T cell receptor beta chains were read from a single sample in a study of T cells in Graves' hyperthyroidism and ophthalmopathy. TCRdb analysed the multiplex PCR reads with MiXCR anew, one entry per CDR3 protein. The data contain 250,000 or so distinct CDR3 sequences, nearly 15% of them singletons. The sequenced material came from blood. These receptors were taken from a woman in her fifties or sixties with Graves' hyperthyroidism that later progressed to Graves' ophthalmopathy. Each CDR3 is given with its conserved first and last residue. D genes are given only for firm matches.

TRBV6-6	.	CASSYSTLVGTEAFF
TRBV12-3/TRBV12-4	TRBD2	CASSRGLAGTGELFF
TRBV29-1	.	CSVETSSTDTQYF
TRBV28	.	CASRPTVYGYTF
TRBV9	.	CASSAFDSGTQYF
TRBV27	TRBD2	CASSLLSSGSHEQYF
TRBV3-1	.	CASSPGLRRSSYNEQFF
TRBV7-2	TRBD2	CASSQDASGARDTQYF
TRBV28	.	CASSLSASTDTQYF
TRBV24-1	.	CATSDLGGTGRHEQYF
TRBV18	.	CASSPRGSGELFF
TRBV7-9	.	CASEQGTYNEQFF
TRBV28	.	CASTSGRYGYTF
TRBV20-1	TRBD2	CSAPPASGSNEQYF
TRBV28	TRBD1	CASREQGANTEAFF
TRBV7-9	.	CASSLDSVSYEQYF
TRBV2	TRBD2	CATKQAGGQTYEQYF
TRBV5-1	TRBD2	CASSSGTSGSGGTQYF
TRBV6-6	.	CASSYSIFGGGYTF
TRBV2	.	CASSRGRLNEKLFF
TRBV29-1	.	CSVEVRAGAEAFF
TRBV29-1	.	CSVGGRMGVAEAFF
TRBV20-1	.	CSARGVNTEAFF
TRBV6-1	.	CASSEAGARGSNYTEAFF
TRBV28	.	CASSLGGTSYGYTF
TRBV4-1	TRBD2	CASSPRRLAETYNEQFF
TRBV29-1	.	CSVEQVLNTEAFF
TRBV6-2/TRBV6-3	.	CASSYEQGVNYGYTF
TRBV6-1	.	CASSLGPRSSYNEQFF
TRBV5-1	TRBD2	CASSKGSGSPRSYNEQFF
TRBV20-1	TRBD1	CSASQGATTGELFF
TRBV12-3/TRBV12-4	TRBD1	CASRLQGANYGYTF
TRBV27	.	CASSLNRDTNTEAFF
TRBV20-1	.	CSARDNRPPGELFF
TRBV18	.	CASSPPARGNTEAFF
TRBV28	.	CASSVPPGGGQPQHF
TRBV7-8	.	CASSLNSLYEQDHRRDEQFF
TRBV11-2	TRBD2	CASSLDLSGSYEQYF
TRBV29-1	.	CSVGQEETQYF
TRBV28	TRBD1	CASSLGTVGTEAFF
TRBV5-8	.	CASSSSGLGELFF
TRBV6-5	.	CASSYPGSETQYF
TRBV2	TRBD1	CASSDIGTAAYF
TRBV5-5	TRBD2	CASSLRTSGTYEQYF
TRBV6-1	.	CASLRDPSYEQYF
TRBV20-1	.	CSARSDSYEQYF
TRBV5-6	.	CASSLRGRYNEQFF
TRBV12-3/TRBV12-4	.	CANGGRANTEAFF
TRBV7-9	.	CASSSRVGGGTEAFF
TRBV2	TRBD1	CASRDRAYNSPLHF
TRBV7-9	.	CASSPPPGDTGELFF
TRBV2	TRBD1	CASTPEDRVVTGELFF
TRBV5-1	.	CASSLILPTDTQYF
TRBV6-1	.	CASSPGINYGYTF
TRBV15	TRBD1	CATSSTGQGVETQYF
TRBV7-3	.	CASSYRVGEAFF
TRBV19	.	CASSSALQSHYEQYF